Described below is a single T cell receptor (beta chain) sequence and its context. Antigen specificity is unknown. The sample belongs to a study of cytotoxic CD8 clonotypes in ibrutinib-treated CLL. Study as a whole: After median roughly 70 months, roughly 14 stayed in remission, about 12 progressed; responses approximately 24 partial, 2 complete. The study recorded mean values of approximately 260,000 productive templates and tens of thousands of productive rearrangements per sample. Whole-study results and caveats: T-cell clonality at baseline went above that of age-matched healthy donors and rose and fell with circulating CD8+ T-cell counts. Clonality was elevated at ibrutinib response and had returned toward baseline at progression.

TCRdb's table, derived via immunoSEQ multiplex PCR, lists solely in-frame clones and lacks some. The sample contains over 250,000 clones, 60% to 80% of which appear only once. V dropped 3 bases and J dropped 3; count of bases not matched to a gene: 7. Germline values: CDR1 SEHNR, CDR2 FQNEAQ (reference sequence). The CDR3 covers 15 residues. The rearrangement uses TRBV7-9 and TRBJ1-2; 7 bases line up with TRBD1. The TCR was taken from a human donor with chronic lymphocytic leukemia. The sequences come from PBMCs, collected at disease progression, from a patient treated with ibrutinib. The CDR3 region is CASSFRSGGDYGYTF. CDR3 bases: TGTGCCAGCAGCTTTAGGTCAGGGGGTGACTATGGCTACACCTTC.